A single T cell receptor beta chain is shown here with its context. Antigen unknown. This sample stems from a study of T cell responses to AZD1222 COVID-19 vaccine. TCRdb's copy holds only in-frame clones and misses some; the assay was immunoSEQ multiplex PCR. Of 98,000 or so clones listed, about 86% were seen once; the top ten hold roughly 3%. Trimming shortened V by 2 bases and J by 3 bases, and 17 bases separated the two germline ends. Germline lookup yields CDR1 SGHDT and CDR2 YYEEEE. This CDR3 has 16 residues. Study-level points and caveats: Most donors were white British and more were female, and clonal diversity was possibly underestimated. There were vaccine-associated CD4 TCRs across spike, dominant at 160-218 and 743-854. Just 6 or 7 AZD1222 recipients were seropositive at baseline.

The receptor's source is an adult in good health. V gene TRBV5-6 combines with J gene TRBJ1-2, with D uncertain. The sample here was peripheral blood, taken on day 0 of AZD1222 vaccination. The CDR3 DNA reads as TGTGCCAGCAGCTTCGCAGATTGGGGTTCGGACTATGGCTACACCTTC. This sequence encodes CASSFADWGSDYGYTF.